The 23 T cell receptor beta chains listed next were all sequenced from one sample in a study of cytomegalovirus exposure and HLA in healthy donors. Profiling relied on immunoSEQ multiplex PCR, and the TCRdb table lists in-frame clones only, not all of them. The data contain about 68,000 clones, roughly nine tenths of them singletons. Sequencing was done on a sample of PBMCs. The receptor source for this set is a man between 18 and 29 years old in good health and CMV-seronegative.

V and J are TRBV6-1 and TRBJ2-1; TRBD2 matches 8 bases. Germline-derived CDR1 and CDR2 are MNHNS and SASEGT. The CDR3 runs to 15 residues. The V segment lost 6 bases and the J segment 1 base; nucleotides outside the gene matches: 5. CDR3 in amino acids: CASRRSGTSYNEQFF. The CDR3 DNA sequence: TGTGCCAGCAGGCGTAGCGGGACGTCCTACAATGAGCAGTTCTTC.

This clone was found once. This chain uses TRBV30 with TRBJ2-3, with D tentatively TRBD2 (6 bases). The CDR3 spans 13 residues. V dropped 4 bases and J dropped 3 bases, with 11 bases sitting between them. The V gene's germline CDR1 is GTSNPN and CDR2 SVGIG (reference sequence). In DNA form, the CDR3 reads TGTGCCTGGAATATGGGGGGTACAGATACGCAGTATTTT. It specifies CAWNMGGTDTQYF.

This clone was recorded once. The genes are TRBV12-5 and TRBJ2-5; no reliable D call. Per the germline V gene, CDR1 is LGHNT and CDR2 is FRNRAP. V lost 1 base and J 9 bases, leaving 9 bases between the germline ends. There are 12 residues in the CDR3. The CDR3 reads CASGLAHSAQYF. The CDR3 coding sequence is TGTGCTAGTGGTTTGGCCCATTCGGCCCAGTACTTC. Filled out from reference TRBV12-5 and TRBJ2-5, the complete variable domain reads DARVTQTPRHKVTEMGQEVTMRCQPILGHNTVFWYRQTMMQGLELLAYFRNRAPLDDSGMPKDRFSAEMPDATLATLKIQPSEPRDSAVYFCASGLAHSAQYFGPGTRLLVL.

Only one count was recorded for this clone. J is TRBJ2-3 and V is TRBV2; D not resolved. Trimming stripped 6 bases from V and 2 bases from J, with 18 bases between. CDR1 and CDR2 (germline): SNHLY, FYNNEI. This CDR3 is built from 16 residues. The CDR3 bases are TGTGCCAGCAGGGTTGGCGGAACTTTACCCACAGATACGCAGTATTTT. Protein sequence: CASRVGGTLPTDTQYF.

The chain couples TRBV6-4 to TRBJ2-2; tentatively, D is TRBD2 (6 bases). This CDR3 contains 16 residues. The V gene's germline CDR1 is MRHNA and CDR2 SNTAGT. The germline V and J ends were trimmed by 3 bases and 1 base, with 12 bases remaining between them. The DNA for the CDR3 is TGTGCCAGCAGTGAATTTGGGGGACTGAACACCGGGGAGCTGTTTTTT. The encoded protein is CASSEFGGLNTGELFF.

The genes are TRBV5-3 and TRBJ2-1, with D possibly TRBD2 on 6 matching bases. TRBV5-3 belongs to the ORF category, with a function that is uncertain. The CDR3 totals 16 residues. The V and J ends lost 1 base and 0 bases respectively, with 11 bases between them. The CDR3 here is CARSLRYGSSYNEQFF. CDR3 nucleotide sequence: TGTGCCAGAAGCTTGAGATACGGGAGCTCCTACAATGAGCAGTTCTTC.

The V and J genes are TRBV19 and TRBJ2-1; 7 bases agree with TRBD2. The ends lost 3 bases at V and 8 bases at J; junction bases unmatched: 10. The CDR3 consists of 15 residues. The germline V gene encodes CDR1 LNHDA and CDR2 SQIVND (reference sequence). The CDR3 DNA reads as TGTGCCAGTAGTATTGGAGCGGGACCCTCCGATGAGCAGTTCTTC. This encodes CASSIGAGPSDEQFF.

This clone was observed once. The chain uses TRBV5-1 and TRBJ2-2; 14 bases line up with TRBD2. The trim removed 2 bases at V and 5 bases at J, leaving 11 bases unmatched. CDR3 size: 19 residues. CDR1 is SGHRS and CDR2 is YFSETQ in the germline V gene. CDR3 nucleotide sequence: TGCGCCAGCAGCTTTGCCGGGACTAGCGGGAGTCGTTATACCGGGGAGCTGTTTTTT. It is translated as CASSFAGTSGSRYTGELFF.

The rearrangement joins TRBV19 to TRBJ2-1; 12 nucleotides match TRBD2. The germline gives CDR1 LNHDA, CDR2 SQIVND (reference sequence). The V and J ends lost 7 bases and 5 bases, in that order; junction bases with no gene match: 9. This CDR3 is built from 16 residues. Here the CDR3 reads CASIPTSGSVDNEQFF. In DNA, the CDR3 is TGTGCCAGTATCCCGACTAGCGGGAGTGTTGACAATGAGCAGTTCTTC.

This chain uses TRBV7-2 with TRBJ2-7; 10 bases match TRBD2. J lost 5 bases, V lost 5 bases, and 9 bases had no gene match. Germline CDR1 is SGHTA and CDR2 is FQGNSA. The CDR3 has 15 residues. The CDR3 nucleotides read TGTGCCAGCAGCCCCCAATCTAGCGGGAGCGACGAGCAGTACTTC. It encodes CASSPQSSGSDEQYF.

The V and J genes are TRBV7-2 and TRBJ2-5, with 9 bases that match TRBD1. CDR3 length: 14 amino acids. Trimming took 4 bases from V and 5 from J; bases not matched to a gene: 5. CDR1 and CDR2 from the germline V gene are SGHTA and FQGNSA. In nucleotides, the CDR3 is TGTGCCAGCAGCTCTTACGGACAGGGGGAGACCCAGTACTTC. Amino acid sequence: CASSSYGQGETQYF.

The chain has TRBV28 and TRBJ1-2; 9 positions match TRBD1. V lost 2 bases to trimming and J lost 8 bases; unmatched junction nucleotides: 9. The CDR3 is 15 amino acids. CDR1 and CDR2 (germline): MDHEN, SYDVKM. The chain's CDR3 is CASSLGDRVLGGYTF. The CDR3 region has the DNA TGTGCCAGCAGTTTAGGGGACAGGGTCCTTGGCGGCTACACCTTC.

This clone has only a few counts. The chain is built from TRBV6-5 and TRBJ2-7; TRBD2 matches at 8 bases. CDR1 is MNHEY and CDR2 is SVGAGI in the germline V gene. The CDR3 runs 13 residues. The V and J ends lost 6 bases and 4 bases, in that order; junction bases with no gene match: 5. Here the CDR3 reads CASSIGGRYEQYF. In DNA form, the CDR3 reads TGTGCCAGCAGCATTGGCGGGAGGTACGAGCAGTACTTC.

The chain is built from TRBV2 and TRBJ1-5; no clear D. Germline V gene sequence: CDR1 SNHLY, CDR2 FYNNEI. V dropped 7 bases and J dropped 3 bases, with 16 bases sitting between them. The CDR3 contains 15 residues. The CDR3 region is CASMGGSGVNQPQHF. CDR3 bases: TGTGCCAGCATGGGAGGGTCCGGGGTCAATCAGCCCCAGCATTTT.

J is TRBJ2-7 and V is TRBV7-9; 8 bases map to TRBD1. The length of the CDR3 is 14 residues. Germline V CDR1 and CDR2: SEHNR, FQNEAQ (reference sequence). J was trimmed by 6 bases and V by 5 bases; bases with no gene match: 9. CDR3 in DNA: TGTGCCAGCAGCCCCTTGGGACAGGAGGCCGAGCAGTACTTC. Translation: CASSPLGQEAEQYF.

The CDR3 region has the DNA TGTGCCAGCAGTGCTACCACCACGAGCTCTGGAAACACCATATATTTT. This codes for CASSATTTSSGNTIYF. The chain couples TRBV28 to TRBJ1-3; D gene uncertain. This CDR3 is built from 16 residues. V gave up 5 bases and J gave up 0 bases, with 14 bases separating them. From germline, CDR1 is MDHEN and CDR2 SYDVKM.

The chain employs TRBV9 and TRBJ2-7; D remains ambiguous. In germline, CDR1 is SGDLS, CDR2 YYNGEE. The V gene lost 3 bases and the J gene lost 0 bases, with 7 bases spanning the gap. The CDR3 sequence is 13 residues long. In DNA, the CDR3 is TGTGCCAGCAGCGAGAGCGACTCCTACGAGCAGTACTTC. Its protein is CASSESDSYEQYF.

V and J are TRBV28 and TRBJ1-1; TRBD1 matches 7 bases. The CDR3 runs 13 residues. V dropped 5 bases and J dropped 5; count of bases not matched to a gene: 5. Germline loops: CDR1 MDHEN, CDR2 SYDVKM. The CDR3 sequence: CASSPGGWTEAFF. In nucleotides, the CDR3 is TGTGCCAGCAGTCCAGGGGGTTGGACTGAAGCTTTCTTT.

The V and J genes are TRBV4-2 and TRBJ2-4; D remains ambiguous. Germline V gene lookup returns CDR1 LGHNA and CDR2 YNFKEQ. Trimming shortened V by 4 bases and J by 1 base, and 8 bases separated the two germline ends. CDR3 length: 14 residues. As DNA, the CDR3 is TGTGCCAGCAGCCCATCCAGGGCCAAAAACATTCAGTACTTC. Translation gives CASSPSRAKNIQYF.

The chain joins TRBV6-6 to TRBJ2-3, with 9 bases that match TRBD2. CDR3 length: 14 amino acids. Unmatched junction bases numbered 3, after V lost 2 bases and J lost 6 bases. Germline CDR1 MNHNY, CDR2 SVGAGI (reference sequence). The CDR3 DNA reads TGTGCCAGCAGTTACGGGACTAGCCAGGATACGCAGTATTTT. Protein: CASSYGTSQDTQYF.

V usage is TRBV20-1 and J usage is TRBJ2-5, with D possibly matching TRBD2 (7 bases). CDR1 and CDR2 (germline): DFQATT, SNEGSKA (reference sequence). The CDR3 length is 10 residues. Here the CDR3 reads CGGGEETQYF. CDR3 nucleotides: TGCGGGGGGGGCGAAGAGACCCAGTACTTC.

V usage is TRBV19 and J usage is TRBJ2-3, with 8 bases that match TRBD2. CDR1 is LNHDA and CDR2 is SQIVND in the germline V gene (reference sequence). V lost 1 base to trimming and J lost 6 bases; unmatched junction nucleotides: 6. The CDR3 is 15 amino acids. CDR3 protein: CASSIVGGALDTQYF. The CDR3 coding sequence is TGTGCCAGTAGTATAGTCGGGGGGGCGTTGGATACGCAGTATTTT. Full variable domain (rest looked up from reference TRBV19 and TRBJ2-3): DGGITQSPKYLFRKEGQNVTLSCEQNLNHDAMYWYRQDPGQGLRLIYYSQIVNDFQKGDIAEGYSVSREKKESFPLTVTSAQKNPTAFYLCASSIVGGALDTQYFGPGTRLTVL.

This chain connects TRBV9 to TRBJ2-7, with TRBD2 matching over 13 bases. Germline lookup yields CDR1 SGDLS and CDR2 YYNGEE. The V gene end was trimmed by 0 bases and the J gene end by 6 bases; junction bases not matched to a gene: 6. This CDR3 comprises 16 residues. In DNA form, the CDR3 reads TGTGCCAGCAGCGTAGGCGGACTAGCGGGAGTCTTCGAGCAGTACTTC. Translation gives CASSVGGLAGVFEQYF. Based on the CDR3 plus reference TRBV9 and TRBJ2-7, the full variable domain is DSGVTQTPKHLITATGQRVTLRCSPRSGDLSVYWYQQSLDQGLQFLIQYYNGEERAKGNILERFSAQQFPDLHSELNLSSLELGDSALYFCASSVGGLAGVFEQYFGPGTRLTVT.